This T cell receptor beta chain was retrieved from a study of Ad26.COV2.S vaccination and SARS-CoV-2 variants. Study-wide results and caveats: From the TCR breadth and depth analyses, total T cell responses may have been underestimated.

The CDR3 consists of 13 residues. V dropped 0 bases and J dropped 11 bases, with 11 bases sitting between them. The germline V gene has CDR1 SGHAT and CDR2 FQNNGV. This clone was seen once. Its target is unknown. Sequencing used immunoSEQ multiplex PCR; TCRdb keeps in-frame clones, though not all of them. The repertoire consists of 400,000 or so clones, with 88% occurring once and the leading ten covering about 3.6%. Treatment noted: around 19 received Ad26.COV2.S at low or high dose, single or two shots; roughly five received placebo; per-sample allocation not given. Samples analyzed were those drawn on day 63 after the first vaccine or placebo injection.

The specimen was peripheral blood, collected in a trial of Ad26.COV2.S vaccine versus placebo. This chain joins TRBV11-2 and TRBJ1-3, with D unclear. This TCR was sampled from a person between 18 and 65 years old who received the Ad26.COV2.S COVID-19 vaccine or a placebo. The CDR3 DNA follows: TGTGCCAGCAGCTTAGATTTAAGATCCCCCATATATTTT. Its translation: CASSLDLRSPIYF. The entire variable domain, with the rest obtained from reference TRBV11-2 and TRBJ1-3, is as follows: EAGVAQSPRYKIIEKRQSVAFWCNPISGHATLYWYQQILGQGPKLLIQFQNNGVVDDSQLPKDRFSAERLKGVDSTLKIQPAKLEDSAVYLCASSLDLRSPIYFGEGSWLTVV.